These 25 T cell receptor beta chains were all obtained from the same sample, sequenced in a study of shared clonotypes between healthy human individuals. Profiling relied on immunoSEQ multiplex PCR, and the TCRdb table lists in-frame clones only, not all of them. The data hold some 2,000,000 clones, with roughly 96% observed a single time. Sample: naive CD4+ T cells sorted from blood. The subset denotes: CD45RA+ positively selected. The receptors stem from a man aged 18 to 29 in good health.

V gene TRBV7-2 combines with J gene TRBJ2-7; possible D gene TRBD1, 6 bases. V was cut by 5 bases and J by 1 base, with 12 bases left in between. The germline V gene encodes CDR1 SGHTA and CDR2 FQGNSA. The CDR3 totals 14 residues. The CDR3 loop reads CASSKQQGSYEQYF. CDR3 nucleotide sequence: TGTGCCAGCAGCAAGCAACAGGGTTCCTACGAGCAGTACTTC.

This clone was recorded a few times. The V gene is TRBV7-2, the J gene TRBJ1-5, with D uncertain. Germline V gene lookup returns CDR1 SGHTA and CDR2 FQGNSA. V shed 0 bases and J shed 5 bases, with 5 bases lying between them. This CDR3 region has 13 residues. The CDR3 loop is CASSLAAHQPQHF. The CDR3 nucleotides are TGTGCCAGCAGCTTAGCCGCTCATCAGCCCCAGCATTTT. Combining the CDR3 with reference TRBV7-2 and TRBJ1-5 gives the whole variable domain GAGVSQSPSNKVTEKGKDVELRCDPISGHTALYWYRQSLGQGLEFLIYFQGNSAPDKSGLPSDRFSAERTGGSVSTLTIQRTQQEDSAVYLCASSLAAHQPQHFGDGTRLSIL.

CDR3: CASSSGRNTEAFF. CDR3 coding DNA: TGTGCCAGCAGCTCAGGACGGAACACTGAAGCTTTCTTT. The chain carries TRBV5-8 and TRBJ1-1; D remains ambiguous. CDR1 and CDR2 (germline): SGHTS, YDEGEE. Trimming cost V 3 bases and J 1 base, with 7 bases left between them. The CDR3 totals 13 residues.

Regarding this clone: This CDR3 is also generated by other DNA sequences in the sample. This sequence joins TRBV30 and TRBJ2-7; no firm D call. This CDR3 region has 11 residues. The V gene's germline CDR1 is GTSNPN and CDR2 SVGIG (reference sequence). The V gene lost 3 bases and the J gene lost 5 bases, with 8 bases spanning the gap. CDR3 DNA: TGTGCCTGGAGGGCCCGGGACGAGCAGTACTTC. Encoded protein: CAWRARDEQYF.

V and J are TRBV7-9 and TRBJ2-5; 7 bases are shared with TRBD2. CDR1 SEHNR and CDR2 FQNEAQ come from the germline V gene (reference sequence). The CDR3 contains 15 residues. V gave up 1 base and J gave up 1 base; unmatched junction bases: 3. CDR3 sequence (DNA): TGTGCCAGCAGCTTAGTTCCTAGCGGCCAAGAGACCCAGTACTTC. It encodes CASSLVPSGQETQYF. The whole variable domain, filled in from reference TRBV7-9 and TRBJ2-5, reads DTGVSQNPRHKITKRGQNVTFRCDPISEHNRLYWYRQTLGQGPEFLTYFQNEAQLEKSRLLSDRFSAERPKGSFSTLEIQRTEQGDSAMYLCASSLVPSGQETQYFGPGTRLLVL.

The chain joins TRBV27 to TRBJ2-1, with a tentative D call TRBD2 (6 bases). The germline V and J ends were trimmed by 1 base and 5 bases, with 15 bases remaining between them. This CDR3 has 16 amino acids. The V gene's germline CDR1 is MNHEY and CDR2 SMNVEV (reference sequence). Here the CDR3 DNA reads TGTGCCAGCAGTTTATTGGGGGGTTCGGGCCACAATGAGCAGTTCTTC. It encodes CASSLLGGSGHNEQFF.

V is TRBV11-2 and J is TRBJ1-6; D uncertain. V lost 6 bases to trimming and J lost 4 bases, with 10 bases between them. Germline assignment: CDR1 SGHAT and CDR2 FQNNGV. CDR3 length: 14 amino acids. The CDR3 coding sequence is TGTGCCAGCAGTATCTCGGTATATAATTCACCCCTCCACTTT. Protein: CASSISVYNSPLHF.

The V gene is TRBV5-1, the J gene TRBJ2-2; the match to TRBD2 covers 12 bases. V was pared by 5 bases and J by 5 bases, with 10 bases of the junction left unmatched. The germline CDR1 and CDR2 sequences are SGHRS and YFSETQ. The CDR3 extends over 17 amino acids. CDR3: CASSLGLAGPFTGELFF. In DNA form, the CDR3 reads TGCGCCAGCAGTCTTGGACTAGCGGGGCCGTTTACCGGGGAGCTGTTTTTT.

Here the CDR3 reads CASSLQTENEKLFF. As DNA, the CDR3 is TGTGCCAGCAGCTTGCAGACCGAGAATGAAAAACTGTTTTTT. The genes are TRBV5-5 and TRBJ1-4; D is uncertain. Germline V gives CDR1 SGHKS, CDR2 YYEKEE (reference sequence). V was shortened by 1 base and J by 5 bases, with 9 bases between the two germline ends. The length of the CDR3 is 14 residues.

The genes are TRBV7-9 and TRBJ2-5, with TRBD2 matching 10 bases. The CDR3 is 16 amino acids. Per the germline V gene, CDR1 is SEHNR and CDR2 is FQNEAQ (reference sequence). V lost 2 bases and J lost 4; bases outside the gene matches: 7. The CDR3 DNA is TGTGCCAGCAGCTTAACCCCTAGCGGGAGAGGAGAGACCCAGTACTTC. Amino acid sequence: CASSLTPSGRGETQYF.

The chain is built from TRBV30 and TRBJ2-7; D is perhaps TRBD2 (6 bases). In germline, CDR1 is GTSNPN, CDR2 SVGIG (reference sequence). The CDR3 spans 13 residues. Trimming cost V 5 bases and J 4 bases, with 15 bases left between them. In DNA, the CDR3 is TGTGCCTGGGGAGGGACTCCGAGTTACGAGCAGTACTTC. Protein sequence: CAWGGTPSYEQYF.

The rearrangement uses TRBV7-2 and TRBJ2-7; D unresolved. The CDR3 runs to 13 residues. V was clipped by 2 bases and J by 2 bases, with 7 bases between them. The germline gives CDR1 SGHTA, CDR2 FQGNSA. The CDR3 is CASSLTTTYEQYF. The CDR3 DNA sequence: TGTGCCAGCAGCTTAACTACTACCTACGAGCAGTACTTC. The full variable domain, rest sourced from reference TRBV7-2 and TRBJ2-7, is GAGVSQSPSNKVTEKGKDVELRCDPISGHTALYWYRQSLGQGLEFLIYFQGNSAPDKSGLPSDRFSAERTGGSVSTLTIQRTQQEDSAVYLCASSLTTTYEQYFGPGTRLTVT.

The rearrangement joins TRBV25-1 to TRBJ2-3; 13 nucleotides align to TRBD2. This CDR3 has 16 amino acids. Unmatched junction bases numbered 7, after V lost 6 bases and J lost 4 bases. The germline CDR1 and CDR2 sequences are MGHDK and SYGVNS. The CDR3 DNA follows: TGTGCCAGCAGGAGGACTAGCGGGAGAACCGCAGATACGCAGTATTTT. Translated, it gives CASRRTSGRTADTQYF.

The chain combines TRBV9 with TRBJ2-2, with D uncertain. The V gene lost 0 bases and the J gene lost 6 bases, with 6 bases spanning the gap. The CDR3 has 13 amino acids. Germline V gene lookup returns CDR1 SGDLS and CDR2 YYNGEE. CDR3 coding DNA: TGTGCCAGCAGCGTAGCTAGTTCCGGGGAGCTGTTTTTT. Its protein product is CASSVASSGELFF.

J is TRBJ1-1 and V is TRBV5-6; 7 bases match TRBD1. CDR3 length: 15 amino acids. Germline values: CDR1 SGHDT, CDR2 YYEEEE. The V and J ends lost 2 bases and 3 bases, in that order; junction bases with no gene match: 7. The CDR3 here is CASSFIGRGDTEAFF. In DNA form, the CDR3 reads TGTGCCAGCAGCTTCATTGGCAGGGGGGACACTGAAGCTTTCTTT.

The chain couples TRBV19 to TRBJ1-5; TRBD1 might be the D (5 bases). Germline CDR1 and CDR2: LNHDA and SQIVND (reference sequence). The CDR3 totals 12 residues. Deletions cut 7 bases from V and 11 bases from J, with 15 bases between. The CDR3 sequence: CASTDSFKSQHF. In nucleotides, the CDR3 is TGTGCCAGTACCGACAGTTTTAAGTCCCAGCATTTT.

The chain recombines TRBV11-2 with TRBJ1-4; 7 bases fit TRBD1. CDR3 length: 16 amino acids. Germline CDR1 and CDR2: SGHAT and FQNNGV. V shed 5 bases and J 0 bases; nucleotides not matched to a gene: 6. The CDR3 here is CASSQGQQATNEKLFF. CDR3 nucleotide sequence: TGTGCCAGCAGCCAGGGACAGCAGGCAACTAATGAAAAACTGTTTTTT.

V gene TRBV2 combines with J gene TRBJ1-1; a possible D gene is TRBD1 (6 bases). V lost 5 bases and J lost 5, with 18 bases in between. The germline CDR1 and CDR2 sequences are SNHLY and FYNNEI. The CDR3 runs 15 residues. CDR3 nucleotide sequence: TGTGCCAGCAGTCCTCAAGGGGGGGGAACGACTGAAGCTTTCTTT. This codes for CASSPQGGGTTEAFF.

The V gene is TRBV2, the J gene TRBJ2-3; 7 bases match TRBD1. V lost 6 bases to trimming and J lost 6 bases; unmatched junction nucleotides: 6. Germline values: CDR1 SNHLY, CDR2 FYNNEI. CDR3 length: 13 residues. The CDR3 region has the DNA TGTGCCAGCAGAGGGGGCACGGCCGATACGCAGTATTTT. Protein: CASRGGTADTQYF.

V and J are TRBV7-6 and TRBJ2-7; no clear D gene. The V end was cut by 2 bases, the J end by 2 bases, with 7 bases between. The CDR3 totals 13 residues. Germline V gene lookup returns CDR1 SGHVS and CDR2 FNYEAQ. The CDR3 loop is CASSLKSAYEQYF. DNA of the CDR3: TGTGCCAGCAGCTTAAAGTCCGCCTACGAGCAGTACTTC. The entire variable domain, with the rest obtained from reference TRBV7-6 and TRBJ2-7, is as follows: GAGVSQSPRYKVTKRGQDVALRCDPISGHVSLYWYRQALGQGPEFLTYFNYEAQQDKSGLPNDRFSAERPEGSISTLTIQRTEQRDSAMYRCASSLKSAYEQYFGPGTRLTVT.

The chain carries TRBV30 and TRBJ1-6, with TRBD1 matching 8 bases. The CDR3 length is 14 residues. Germline-derived CDR1 and CDR2 are GTSNPN and SVGIG (reference sequence). The V and J ends lost 0 bases and 13 bases, in that order; junction bases with no gene match: 8. Here the CDR3 DNA reads TGTGCCTGGAGTGTCCAGGCAGGGGGCTCTCCCCTCCACTTT. It translates to CAWSVQAGGSPLHF. The whole variable domain, filled in from reference TRBV30 and TRBJ1-6, reads SQTIHQWPATLVQPVGSPLSLECTVEGTSNPNLYWYRQAAGRGLQLLFYSVGIGQISSEVPQNLSASRPQDRQFILSSKKLLLSDSGFYLCAWSVQAGGSPLHFGNGTRLTVT.

The chain couples TRBV4-1 to TRBJ2-4, with TRBD1 identical over 8 bases. CDR1 and CDR2 (germline): MGHRA, YSYEKL. After removal of 1 base from V and 5 bases from J, the junction contained 10 bases not matched to a gene. This CDR3 is built from 17 residues. The CDR3, as DNA: TGCGCCAGCAGCCAAGCGGACCTTTGGACAGGGCAAAACATTCAGTACTTC. It codes for CASSQADLWTGQNIQYF.

The rearrangement uses TRBV9 and TRBJ2-7; TRBD2 matches at 9 bases. Germline V gene sequence: CDR1 SGDLS, CDR2 YYNGEE. The CDR3 is made up of 14 amino acids. With 4 bases clipped from V and 3 bases from J, the junction kept 5 bases outside the gene matches. CDR3 in DNA: TGTGCCAGCAGCCCTCTAGCGGGGCGCTACGAGCAGTACTTC. Amino acids: CASSPLAGRYEQYF.

The chain links TRBV2 to TRBJ2-3; no clear D gene. Trimming took 6 bases from V and 0 from J, leaving 10 bases between them. The germline CDR1 and CDR2 sequences are SNHLY and FYNNEI. The CDR3 runs to 14 residues. CDR3 in DNA: TGTGCCAGCAGGGGCAGAATAAGCACAGATACGCAGTATTTT. Residues: CASRGRISTDTQYF.

The V call is TRBV7-2, the J call TRBJ1-3; TRBD1 is a possible D gene (6 bases). The germline gives CDR1 SGHTA, CDR2 FQGNSA. There are 15 residues in the CDR3. V lost 5 bases to trimming and J lost 3 bases, with 14 bases between them. This chain's CDR3 is CASSRQQGSGNTIYF. Here the CDR3 DNA reads TGTGCCAGCAGCCGTCAACAGGGAAGTGGAAACACCATATATTTT. Supplemented by reference TRBV7-2 and TRBJ1-3, the full variable domain reads GAGVSQSPSNKVTEKGKDVELRCDPISGHTALYWYRQSLGQGLEFLIYFQGNSAPDKSGLPSDRFSAERTGGSVSTLTIQRTQQEDSAVYLCASSRQQGSGNTIYFGEGSWLTVV.